The 22 T cell receptor beta chains presented below share a single source sample, sequenced in a study of PD-1 blockade in classical Hodgkin lymphoma (dated by TCRdb to the early 2020s). Receptor amplification or capture employed the immunoSEQ multiplex PCR assay. TCRdb obtained this table from immuneACCESS and retained in-frame rearrangements with V and J assigned. These tables miss some clones; where compared with another copy, unresolved V genes account for less than half of the shortfall, and the remainder is unexplained. The table for this sample lists 25,000 to 35,000 clones; under 75% of them were counted only once. 13% to 15% of the sample rests with the top ten. The time point label here, explained by the study, means: cycle 2 day 1 (C2D1) of nivolumab. Every trial patient had relapsed following autologous stem cell transplantation, and prior brentuximab vedotin exposure was what differed among cohorts A, B and C.

Here the sequenced sample was peripheral blood mononuclear cells (PBMCs), taken before the second cycle of nivolumab. The receptor set was obtained from a human donor with classical Hodgkin lymphoma.

This chain links TRBV11-2 with TRBJ2-5, with 9 bases matching TRBD1. Germline V CDR1 and CDR2: SGHAT, FQNNGV. V gave up 1 base and J gave up 4 bases; unmatched junction bases: 4. This CDR3 is built from 15 residues. CDR3 amino acids: CASSLVGQGRETQYF. The CDR3 DNA sequence: TGTGCCAGCAGCTTAGTGGGACAGGGTCGAGAGACCCAGTACTTC.

The chain joins TRBV6-1 to TRBJ2-7; possible D gene TRBD2, 6 bases. CDR3 length: 15 amino acids. Trimming cost V 4 bases and J 2 bases, with 15 bases left between them. Germline V gives CDR1 MNHNS, CDR2 SASEGT. The CDR3 reads CASSVGSWGAYEQYF. DNA of the CDR3: TGTGCCAGCAGTGTGGGGTCTTGGGGGGCCTACGAGCAGTACTTC.

The V call is TRBV4-2, the J call TRBJ1-2, with TRBD1 matching over 8 bases. Trimming cost V 1 base and J 4 bases; bases outside gene matches: 8. The CDR3 contains 16 residues. Germline CDR1 is LGHNA and CDR2 is YNFKEQ. CDR3 sequence: CASSQAAGGAGYGYTF. CDR3 sequence (DNA): TGTGCCAGCAGCCAAGCAGCAGGGGGCGCTGGCTATGGCTACACCTTC.

Here the CDR3 DNA reads TGTGCCAGCAGCCTAATCGGGGGGGGAGGTGACGTGGAGACCCAGTACTTC. Residues: CASSLIGGGGDVETQYF. The chain couples TRBV7-6 to TRBJ2-5; 8 bases match TRBD2. Germline assignment: CDR1 SGHVS and CDR2 FNYEAQ. V was pared by 5 bases and J by 5 bases, with 16 bases of the junction left unmatched. The CDR3 contains 17 residues.

This clone was recorded a few times. The chain links TRBV15 to TRBJ2-3, with 8 positions matching TRBD2. The V gene end was trimmed by 1 base and the J gene end by 2 bases; junction bases not matched to a gene: 5. The CDR3 totals 16 residues. The germline V gene has CDR1 LNHNV and CDR2 YYDKDF (reference sequence). The CDR3 reads CATSRGQRGNTDTQYF. Here the CDR3 DNA reads TGTGCCACCAGCAGAGGCCAGCGGGGGAACACAGATACGCAGTATTTT.

This rearrangement joins TRBV7-9 to TRBJ2-1, with 8 nucleotides matching TRBD2. CDR1 is SEHNR and CDR2 is FQNEAQ in the germline V gene (reference sequence). The trim removed 9 bases at V and 6 bases at J, leaving 4 bases unmatched. CDR3 length equals 12 residues. CDR3: CASLGTSNEQFF. As DNA, the CDR3 is TGTGCCAGTCTGGGGACTAGCAATGAGCAGTTCTTC.

The rearrangement uses TRBV7-2 and TRBJ1-6, with D unresolved. Germline assignment: CDR1 SGHTA and CDR2 FQGNSA. The CDR3 has 13 residues. The ends were cut back, 0 bases at V and 10 bases at J, with 7 bases in the middle. The CDR3 here is CASSLAGMSPLHF. The CDR3 DNA sequence: TGTGCCAGCAGCTTAGCGGGAATGTCACCCCTCCACTTT.

The gene calls are TRBV18 and TRBJ2-5; TRBD1 aligns across 7 bases. The CDR3 runs 14 residues. J gave up 5 bases and V 3 bases, and 6 bases lay outside the gene matches. The germline V gene has CDR1 KGHSH and CDR2 LQKENI. The CDR3 sequence is CASSPPGQWETQYF. DNA of the CDR3: TGTGCCAGCTCACCCCCGGGACAGTGGGAGACCCAGTACTTC.

The gene calls are TRBV5-4 and TRBJ1-6; 7 bases fit TRBD1. The CDR3 loop spans 15 amino acids. The V gene's germline CDR1 is SGHNT and CDR2 YYREEE (reference sequence). V lost 4 bases to trimming and J lost 8 bases; unmatched junction nucleotides: 9. In nucleotides, the CDR3 is TGTGCCAGCAGCCTCGACAGGGCGAAGGATTCACCCCTCCACTTT. Protein product: CASSLDRAKDSPLHF.

V is TRBV4-1 and J is TRBJ1-2; 9 positions agree with TRBD1. The CDR3 is made up of 18 amino acids. J was trimmed by 0 bases and V by 0 bases; bases with no gene match: 8. Germline V CDR1 and CDR2: MGHRA, YSYEKL. This chain's CDR3 is CASSQDTATGGTNYGYTF. CDR3 nucleotide sequence: TGCGCCAGCAGCCAAGATACGGCGACAGGGGGGACTAACTATGGCTACACCTTC.

The V gene is TRBV9, the J gene TRBJ1-2; D is possibly TRBD1 (5 bases). This CDR3 contains 12 residues. Germline assignment: CDR1 SGDLS and CDR2 YYNGEE. Trimming pared 2 bases from V and 10 bases from J, leaving 12 bases between. CDR3 in amino acids: CASSVKTGDYTF. CDR3 in DNA: TGTGCCAGCAGCGTGAAGACGGGGGACTACACCTTC.

V and J are TRBV19 and TRBJ1-6, with a tentative D call TRBD1 (6 bases). Germline CDR1 LNHDA, CDR2 SQIVND (reference sequence). CDR3 length: 13 residues. The V end lost 8 bases, the J end lost 8 bases, and 13 bases lay between the germline ends. CDR3: CASAPDRHSPLHF. CDR3 nucleotide sequence: TGTGCCAGTGCCCCGGACAGACATTCACCCCTCCACTTT. Complete variable domain (other parts from reference TRBV19 and TRBJ1-6): DGGITQSPKYLFRKEGQNVTLSCEQNLNHDAMYWYRQDPGQGLRLIYYSQIVNDFQKGDIAEGYSVSREKKESFPLTVTSAQKNPTAFYLCASAPDRHSPLHFGNGTRLTVT.

Worth noting for this clone: Sequence at one end of the junction differs from germline and may be a read error. This same CDR3 is encoded by further DNA sequences in the sample. The chain couples TRBV7-9 to TRBJ1-1; D uncertain. This CDR3 is 13 amino acids long. CDR1 and CDR2 (germline): SEHNR, FQNEAQ (reference sequence). CDR3 coding DNA: TGTGCCAGCAGCTTCGGGAAGTACACTGAAGCCTTCTTT. Translating it yields CASSFGKYTEAFF.

A few counts support this clone. The chain recombines TRBV2 with TRBJ2-1; D is perhaps TRBD1 (6 bases). The CDR3 totals 15 residues. The germline gives CDR1 SNHLY, CDR2 FYNNEI. V was pared by 8 bases and J by 0 bases, with 14 bases between. CDR3 bases: TGTGCCAGCCAGGACAGCGGTAGCTCCTACAATGAGCAGTTCTTC. Translating gives CASQDSGSSYNEQFF.

This sequence joins TRBV28 and TRBJ1-6; a weak D match, TRBD1 (5 bases). CDR3 length: 18 amino acids. The V end lost 2 bases, the J end lost 3 bases, and 17 bases lay between the germline ends. The germline gives CDR1 MDHEN, CDR2 SYDVKM. The CDR3 reads CASSLSVGGNNYNSPLHF. CDR3 nucleotide sequence: TGTGCCAGCAGTTTAAGTGTTGGGGGGAATAACTATAATTCACCCCTCCACTTT. The full variable domain, rest sourced from reference TRBV28 and TRBJ1-6, is DVKVTQSSRYLVKRTGEKVFLECVQDMDHENMFWYRQDPGLGLRLIYFSYDVKMKEKGDIPEGYSVSREKKERFSLILESASTNQTSMYLCASSLSVGGNNYNSPLHFGNGTRLTVT.

The chain carries TRBV11-1 and TRBJ2-2; a weak D match, TRBD2 (5 bases). Germline V gives CDR1 SGHAT, CDR2 FQDESV (reference sequence). This CDR3 has 16 amino acids. Trimming pared 5 bases from V and 0 bases from J, leaving 13 bases between. CDR3 protein: CASSVRTVSNTGELFF. As DNA, the CDR3 is TGTGCCAGCAGCGTCAGGACTGTCTCGAACACCGGGGAGCTGTTTTTT. Complete variable domain (other parts from reference TRBV11-1 and TRBJ2-2): EAEVAQSPRYKITEKSQAVAFWCDPISGHATLYWYRQILGQGPELLVQFQDESVVDDSQLPKDRFSAERLKGVDSTLKIQPAELGDSAMYLCASSVRTVSNTGELFFGEGSRLTVL.

The chain carries TRBV28 and TRBJ2-5; 8 nucleotides match TRBD1. The CDR3 runs 17 residues. CDR1 is MDHEN, CDR2 SYDVKM, per germline. The ends lost 4 bases at V and 4 bases at J; junction bases unmatched: 14. CDR3 nucleotides: TGTGCCAGCAGTTACCTCGGACAGGGCTTAACGGGAGAGACCCAGTACTTC. Residues: CASSYLGQGLTGETQYF.

This clone was observed once. The chain couples TRBV5-1 to TRBJ2-3; possible D gene TRBD2, 6 bases. CDR1 is SGHRS, CDR2 YFSETQ, per germline. This CDR3 has 16 amino acids. Trimming stripped 4 bases from V and 4 bases from J, with 19 bases between. The CDR3 sequence: CASSHSGESASDTQYF. The CDR3 DNA follows: TGCGCCAGCAGCCATTCGGGGGAATCTGCATCAGATACGCAGTATTTT.

This chain joins TRBV28 and TRBJ2-7, with D uncertain. V was cut by 3 bases and J by 3 bases, with 6 bases left in between. The germline gives CDR1 MDHEN, CDR2 SYDVKM. This CDR3 is 12 amino acids long. The CDR3 nucleotides read TGTGCCAGCAGTTTCGGCGACTACGAGCAGTACTTC. Encoded protein: CASSFGDYEQYF.

This clone was counted between two and nine times. The V and J genes are TRBV6-4 and TRBJ2-7; TRBD1 aligns across 7 bases. With V trimmed by 9 bases and J by 4 bases, 15 bases remained unmatched. The CDR3 totals 15 residues. The V gene's germline CDR1 is MRHNA and CDR2 SNTAGT. In nucleotides, the CDR3 is TGTGCCAGAAACAGGACAGGACCTCTGATTTACGAGCAGTACTTC. As protein: CARNRTGPLIYEQYF.

The chain joins TRBV6-5 to TRBJ1-3, with D possibly matching TRBD1 (5 bases). Trimming cost V 1 base and J 4 bases, with 11 bases left between them. Germline CDR1 MNHEY, CDR2 SVGAGI. CDR3 length equals 15 residues. This chain's CDR3 is CASSYWGGDGNTIYF. DNA for the CDR3: TGTGCCAGCAGTTACTGGGGGGGGGACGGAAACACCATATATTTT.

This clone appeared a few times. This chain uses TRBV28 with TRBJ1-5; 7 bases agree with TRBD1. Losses at the gene ends were 3 bases for V and 3 bases for J; bases not matched to a gene: 8. The CDR3 is 16 residues long. From germline, CDR1 is MDHEN and CDR2 SYDVKM. The CDR3 region has the DNA TGTGCCAGCAGTTTGGCAGGGACAGCCGACAATCAGCCCCAGCATTTT. Its translation is CASSLAGTADNQPQHF. The full variable domain, completed using reference TRBV28 and TRBJ1-5, is DVKVTQSSRYLVKRTGEKVFLECVQDMDHENMFWYRQDPGLGLRLIYFSYDVKMKEKGDIPEGYSVSREKKERFSLILESASTNQTSMYLCASSLAGTADNQPQHFGDGTRLSIL.